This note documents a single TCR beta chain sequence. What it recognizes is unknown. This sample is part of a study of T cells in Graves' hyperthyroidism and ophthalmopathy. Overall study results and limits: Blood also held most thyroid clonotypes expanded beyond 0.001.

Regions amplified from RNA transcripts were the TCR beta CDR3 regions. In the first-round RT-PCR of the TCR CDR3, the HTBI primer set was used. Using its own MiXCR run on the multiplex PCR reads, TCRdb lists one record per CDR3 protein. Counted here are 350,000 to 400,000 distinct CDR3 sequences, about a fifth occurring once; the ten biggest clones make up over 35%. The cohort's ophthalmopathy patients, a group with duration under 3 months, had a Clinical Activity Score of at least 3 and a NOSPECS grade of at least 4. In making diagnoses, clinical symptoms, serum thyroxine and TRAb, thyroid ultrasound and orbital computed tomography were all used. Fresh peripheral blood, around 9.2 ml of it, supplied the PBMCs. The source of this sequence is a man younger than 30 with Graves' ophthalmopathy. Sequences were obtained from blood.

CDR3 DNA: TGTGCCAGCAGTGGAGCACAGGAACTCCGTCATGGCAATCAGCCCCAGCATTTT. Translation: CASSGAQELRHGNQPQHF. V is TRBV6-1 and J is TRBJ1-5; D is possibly TRBD1 (5 bases). Germline V gene sequence: CDR1 MNHNS, CDR2 SASEGT. The CDR3 runs 18 residues. Trimming left V 4 bases short and J 2 bases short, with 21 bases between.